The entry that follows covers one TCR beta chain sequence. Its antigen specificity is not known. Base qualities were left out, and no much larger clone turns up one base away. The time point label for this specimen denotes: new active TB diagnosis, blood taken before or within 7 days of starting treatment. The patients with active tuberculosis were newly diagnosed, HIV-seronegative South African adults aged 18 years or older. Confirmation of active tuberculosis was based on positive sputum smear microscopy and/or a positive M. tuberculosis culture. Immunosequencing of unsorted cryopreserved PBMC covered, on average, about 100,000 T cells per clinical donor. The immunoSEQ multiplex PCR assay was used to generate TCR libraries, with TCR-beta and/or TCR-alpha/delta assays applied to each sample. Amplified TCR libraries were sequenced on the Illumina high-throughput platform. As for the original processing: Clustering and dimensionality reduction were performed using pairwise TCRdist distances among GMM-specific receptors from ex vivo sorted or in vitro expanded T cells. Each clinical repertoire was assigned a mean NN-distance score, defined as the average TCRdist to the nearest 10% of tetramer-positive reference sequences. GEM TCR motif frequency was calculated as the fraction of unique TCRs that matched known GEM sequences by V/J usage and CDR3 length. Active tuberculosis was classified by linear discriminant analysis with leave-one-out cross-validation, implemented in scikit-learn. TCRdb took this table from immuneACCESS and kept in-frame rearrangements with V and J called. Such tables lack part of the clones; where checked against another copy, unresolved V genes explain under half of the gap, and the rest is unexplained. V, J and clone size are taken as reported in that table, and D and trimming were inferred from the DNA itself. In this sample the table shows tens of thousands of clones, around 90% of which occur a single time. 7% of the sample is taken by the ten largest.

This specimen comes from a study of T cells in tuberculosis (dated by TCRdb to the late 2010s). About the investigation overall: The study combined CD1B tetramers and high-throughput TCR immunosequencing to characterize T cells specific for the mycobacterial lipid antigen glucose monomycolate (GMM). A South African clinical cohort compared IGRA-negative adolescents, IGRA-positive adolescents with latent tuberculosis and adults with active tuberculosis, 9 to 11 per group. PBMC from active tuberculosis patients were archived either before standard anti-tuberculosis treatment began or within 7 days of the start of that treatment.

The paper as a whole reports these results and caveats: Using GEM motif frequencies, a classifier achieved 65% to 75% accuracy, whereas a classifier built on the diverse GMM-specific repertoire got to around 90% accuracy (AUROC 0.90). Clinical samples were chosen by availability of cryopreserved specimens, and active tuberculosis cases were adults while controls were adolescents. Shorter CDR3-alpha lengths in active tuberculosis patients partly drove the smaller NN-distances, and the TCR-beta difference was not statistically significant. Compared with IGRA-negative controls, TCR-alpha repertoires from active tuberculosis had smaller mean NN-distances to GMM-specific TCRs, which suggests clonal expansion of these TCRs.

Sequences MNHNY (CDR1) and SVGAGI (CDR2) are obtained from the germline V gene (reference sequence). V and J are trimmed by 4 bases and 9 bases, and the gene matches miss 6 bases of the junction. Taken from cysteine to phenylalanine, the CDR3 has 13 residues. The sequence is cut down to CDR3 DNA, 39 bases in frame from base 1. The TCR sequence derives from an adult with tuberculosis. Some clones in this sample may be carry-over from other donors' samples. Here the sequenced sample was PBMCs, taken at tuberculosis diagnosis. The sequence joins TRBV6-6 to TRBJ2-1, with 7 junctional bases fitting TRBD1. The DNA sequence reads TGTGCCAGCAGTTGGACAGGATGGAGTGAGCAGTTCTTC. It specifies CASSWTGWSEQFF.